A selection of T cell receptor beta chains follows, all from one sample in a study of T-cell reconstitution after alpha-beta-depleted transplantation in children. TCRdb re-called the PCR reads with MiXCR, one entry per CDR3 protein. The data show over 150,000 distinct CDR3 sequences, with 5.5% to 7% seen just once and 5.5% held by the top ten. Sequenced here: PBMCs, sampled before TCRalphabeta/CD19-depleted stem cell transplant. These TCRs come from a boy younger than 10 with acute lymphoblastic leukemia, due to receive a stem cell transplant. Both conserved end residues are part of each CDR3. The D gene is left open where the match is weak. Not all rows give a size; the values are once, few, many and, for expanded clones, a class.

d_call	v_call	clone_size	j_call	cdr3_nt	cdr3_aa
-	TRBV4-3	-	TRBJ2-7	TGCGCCAGCAGCCACCAAAGGTCCGGTTACGAGCAGTACTTC	CASSHQRSGYEQYF
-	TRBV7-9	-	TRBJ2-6	TGTGCCAGCAGCTTGCAACAGGGAGCTGGGGCCAACGTCCTGACTTTC	CASSLQQGAGANVLTF
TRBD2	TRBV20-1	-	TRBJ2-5	TGCAGTGCTAGAGAGAGTACTAGCGGGTCCGAGACCCAGTACTTC	CSARESTSGSETQYF
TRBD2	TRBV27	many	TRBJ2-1	TGTGCCAGCAGTTTATTGCGGGGGGCGAACGCGAATGAGCAGTTCTTC	CASSLLRGANANEQFF
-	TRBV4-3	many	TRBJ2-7	TGCGCCAGCAGCCAAGATACAGGTAGCTCCTACGAGCAGTACTTC	CASSQDTGSSYEQYF
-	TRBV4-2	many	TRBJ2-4	TGTGCCAGCAGCCAAGAATACATTCAGTACTTC	CASSQEYIQYF
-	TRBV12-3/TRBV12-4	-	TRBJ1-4	TGTGCCAGCAGTGTAAACTCCAATGAAAAACTGTTTTTT	CASSVNSNEKLFF
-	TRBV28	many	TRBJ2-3	TGTGCCAGCAGTTTCAGGGCGTCTAATACGCAGTATTTT	CASSFRASNTQYF
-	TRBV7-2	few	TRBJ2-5	TGTGCCAGCAGCTCCAGACCCCGTGCTTACCAAGAGACCCAGTACTTC	CASSSRPRAYQETQYF
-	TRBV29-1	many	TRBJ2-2	TGCAGCGTTGGGCAGGGCTGGAACACCGGGGAGCTGTTTTTT	CSVGQGWNTGELFF
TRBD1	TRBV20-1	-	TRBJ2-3	TGCAGTGCTACGGACAGGGGTACCACAGATACGCAGTATTTT	CSATDRGTTDTQYF
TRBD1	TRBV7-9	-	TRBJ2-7	TGTGCCAGCAGCGGCGCCGACCGGGACAGGTCCTACGAGCAGTACTTC	CASSGADRDRSYEQYF
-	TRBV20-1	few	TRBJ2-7	TGCAGTGCTAGAGATCCCTACTCCCGGGACCTAGGCTCCGAGCAGTACTTC	CSARDPYSRDLGSEQYF
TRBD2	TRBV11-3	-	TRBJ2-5	TGTGCCAGCAGCTTCAGGACTAGTCAAGAGACCCAGTACTTC	CASSFRTSQETQYF
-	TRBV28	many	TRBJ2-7	TGTGCCAGCAAGGGCGTTGGAGTTTCTTCAGGATCCTACGAGCAGTACTTC	CASKGVGVSSGSYEQYF
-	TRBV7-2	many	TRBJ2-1	TGTGCCAGCAGCTCCCGGGACACAAACAATGAGCAGTTCTTC	CASSSRDTNNEQFF
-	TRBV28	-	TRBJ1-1	TGTGCCAGCAGTTTAAGGGTGGGAGGTATGAACACTGAAGCTTTCTTT	CASSLRVGGMNTEAFF
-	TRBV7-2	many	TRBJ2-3	TGTGCCAGCAGCTTTGCTTCGCGGGAAAGGGTGTATTTT	CASSFASRERVYF
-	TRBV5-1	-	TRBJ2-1	TGCGCCAGCAGCTTGGGCGCACGGGAGTCCTACAATGAGCAGTTCTTC	CASSLGARESYNEQFF
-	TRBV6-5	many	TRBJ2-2	TGTGCCAGCAGTTCCCCTCGGAGGGATCAGTCCACCGGGGAGCTGTTTTTT	CASSSPRRDQSTGELFF
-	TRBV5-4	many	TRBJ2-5	TGTGCCAGCAGCTTGGAAAGCCAAGAGACCCAGTACTTC	CASSLESQETQYF
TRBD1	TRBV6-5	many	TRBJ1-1	TGTGCCAGCAGCCCTGGGACAGGGAACACTGAAGCTTTCTTT	CASSPGTGNTEAFF
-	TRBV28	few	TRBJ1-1	TGTGCCAGCAGTCCCCTAGGGAAGGGGAGGGACACTGAAGCTTTCTTT	CASSPLGKGRDTEAFF
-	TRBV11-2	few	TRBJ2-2	TGTGCCAGCAGCTTAGGGGGGGGGACAGAGAACACCGGGGAGCTGTTTTTT	CASSLGGGTENTGELFF